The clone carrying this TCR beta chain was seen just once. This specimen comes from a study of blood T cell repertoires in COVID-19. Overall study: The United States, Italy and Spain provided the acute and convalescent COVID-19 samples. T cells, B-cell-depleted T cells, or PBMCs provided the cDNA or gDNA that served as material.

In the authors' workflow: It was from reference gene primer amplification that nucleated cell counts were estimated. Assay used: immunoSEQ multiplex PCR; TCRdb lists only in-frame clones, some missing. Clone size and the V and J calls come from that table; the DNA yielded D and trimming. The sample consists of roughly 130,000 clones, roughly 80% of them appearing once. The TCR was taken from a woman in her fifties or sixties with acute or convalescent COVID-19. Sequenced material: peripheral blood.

CDR3 in DNA: TGTGCCAGCAGGGAGACAGAGACTCGCCAGCATTTT. Its translation is CASRETETRQHF. The chain carries TRBV6-5 and TRBJ1-5; D is possibly TRBD1 (5 bases). Trimming left V 6 bases short and J 12 bases short, with 15 bases between. Germline V gene sequence: CDR1 MNHEY, CDR2 SVGAGI. The CDR3 totals 12 residues.